What follows are 26 T cell receptor beta chains derived from one specimen sequenced in a study of cytomegalovirus exposure and HLA in healthy donors. The PCR ran on 60 Vbeta and 13 Jbeta primers. Clones were sequenced by immunoSEQ multiplex PCR, and TCRdb holds only the in-frame ones, with some missing. The sample shows 100,000 to 120,000 clones, 79% of them seen only once. The specimen was PBMCs. The origin of the receptors is a man aged 25-45 years in good health and CMV-seropositive.

The chain links TRBV29-1 to TRBJ2-7; 8 bases agree with TRBD1. This CDR3 comprises 13 residues. After removal of 1 base from V and 4 bases from J, the junction contained 3 bases not matched to a gene. Germline V lookup: CDR1 SQVTM, CDR2 ANQGSEA. CDR3: CSVEGQGAYEQYF. The CDR3 bases are TGCAGCGTTGAAGGCCAGGGGGCATACGAGCAGTACTTC.

This sequence joins TRBV10-2 and TRBJ1-6; 9 bases match TRBD1. This CDR3 spans 17 amino acids. The V and J ends lost 1 base and 8 bases, in that order; junction bases with no gene match: 9. In germline, CDR1 is WSHSY, CDR2 SAAADI. The CDR3: CASSEYPGQGRDSPLHF. CDR3 nucleotide sequence: TGCGCCAGCAGTGAGTACCCGGGACAGGGACGCGATTCACCCCTCCACTTT.

This CDR3 reads CASSDGGYQPQHF. CDR3 coding DNA: TGTGCCAGCAGTGATGGGGGGTATCAGCCCCAGCATTTT. J is TRBJ1-5 and V is TRBV6-1; possible D gene TRBD1, 5 bases. Trimming left V 3 bases short and J 5 bases short, with 8 bases between. Germline CDR1 MNHNS, CDR2 SASEGT. The CDR3 is 13 residues long.

Comments on this clone: The germline gene is not matched at one end of the junction; a read error may be the cause. The chain recombines TRBV20-1 with TRBJ2-7; possible D gene TRBD1, 5 bases. The CDR3 consists of 11 residues. Germline V gene sequence: CDR1 DFQATT, CDR2 SNEGSKA (reference sequence). The CDR3, as DNA: TGCAGTGCTAGAGATTGGGCAGGGATTACCTTC. It translates to CSARDWAGITF.

The chain employs TRBV7-3 and TRBJ2-1; 9 nucleotides align to TRBD2. Trimming removed 2 bases from V and 8 bases from J; junction bases left unmatched: 7. From germline, CDR1 is SGHTA and CDR2 FQGTGA. The CDR3 contains 15 residues. CDR3 bases: TGTGCCAGCAGCTTAGGCGGGGGGGCCGGGGATGAGCAGTTCTTC. Its protein product is CASSLGGGAGDEQFF.

The chain joins TRBV2 to TRBJ1-3; D remains ambiguous. This CDR3 contains 14 residues. In germline, CDR1 is SNHLY, CDR2 FYNNEI. The V gene lost 6 bases and the J gene lost 4 bases, with 13 bases spanning the gap. CDR3 residues: CASSPRGRGNTIYF. The DNA for the CDR3 is TGTGCCAGCAGCCCCCGTGGGAGGGGAAACACCATATATTTT. Full variable domain (remainder filled in from reference TRBV2 and TRBJ1-3): EPEVTQTPSHQVTQMGQEVILRCVPISNHLYFYWYRQILGQKVEFLVSFYNNEISEKSEIFDDQFSVERPDGSNFTLKIRSTKLEDSAMYFCASSPRGRGNTIYFGEGSWLTVV.

The V gene is TRBV5-6, the J gene TRBJ2-7; tentative D call: TRBD1 (6 bases). Looked up from germline, CDR1 is SGHDT and CDR2 is YYEEEE. Trimming took 4 bases from V and 6 from J, leaving 14 bases between them. CDR3 length equals 13 residues. CDR3 bases: TGTGCCAGCAGCCCTTTACCCAGGGGCGAGCAGTACTTC. It codes for CASSPLPRGEQYF. Filled out from reference TRBV5-6 and TRBJ2-7, the complete variable domain reads DAGVTQSPTHLIKTRGQQVTLRCSPKSGHDTVSWYQQALGQGPQFIFQYYEEEERQRGNFPDRFSGHQFPNYSSELNVNALLLGDSALYLCASSPLPRGEQYFGPGTRLTVT.

The rearrangement joins TRBV6-5 to TRBJ2-7, with D possibly being TRBD2 (7 bases). Germline CDR1 reads MNHEY; CDR2 reads SVGAGI. CDR3 length: 11 residues. With 10 bases removed from V and 6 bases from J, the gap between germline ends came to 13 bases. The CDR3 coding sequence is TGTGCCACCACGGGGGGCGCCGAGCAGTACTTC. Protein product: CATTGGAEQYF.

The chain is built from TRBV5-1 and TRBJ1-6; the match to TRBD1 covers 8 bases. The CDR3 runs 14 residues. CDR1 is SGHRS, CDR2 YFSETQ, per germline. Unmatched junction bases numbered 5, after V lost 4 bases and J lost 8 bases. The CDR3 loop is CASSTGQEDSPLHF. DNA for the CDR3: TGCGCCAGCAGCACGGGACAGGAAGATTCACCCCTCCACTTT.

The J gene is TRBJ1-4, the V gene TRBV7-8; TRBD1 matches at 7 bases. Germline loops: CDR1 SGHVS, CDR2 FQNEAQ. This CDR3 comprises 15 residues. Trimming cost V 6 bases and J 7 bases; bases outside gene matches: 11. For the CDR3, the DNA is TGTGCCAGCAGTAGCAACAGGGGCGCTGGTGAAAAACTGTTTTTT. It is translated as CASSSNRGAGEKLFF. Together with reference TRBV7-8 and TRBJ1-4, the CDR3 gives the full variable domain: GAGVSQSPRYKVAKRGQDVALRCDPISGHVSLFWYQQALGQGPEFLTYFQNEAQLDKSGLPSDRFFAERPEGSVSTLKIQRTQQEDSAVYLCASSSNRGAGEKLFFGSGTQLSVL.

The table lists this clone with a count of one. The CDR3 bases are TGTGCCAGCAGCGTAGGCGGCGGAACCTACGAGCAGTACTTC. Protein sequence: CASSVGGGTYEQYF. The V and J genes are TRBV9 and TRBJ2-7, with no clear D. Trimming removed 0 bases from V and 2 bases from J, with 9 bases in between. Germline CDR1 reads SGDLS; CDR2 reads YYNGEE. This CDR3 is built from 14 residues.

The J gene is TRBJ2-2, the V gene TRBV15; TRBD1 agrees at 10 bases. There are 18 residues in the CDR3. Germline V gene lookup returns CDR1 LNHNV and CDR2 YYDKDF (reference sequence). The V segment lost 2 bases and the J segment 6 bases; nucleotides outside the gene matches: 12. The CDR3 loop reads CATSRPLKDRGRPGELFF. CDR3 in DNA: TGTGCCACCAGCAGACCTCTCAAAGACAGGGGGCGCCCCGGGGAGCTGTTTTTT.

The chain joins TRBV5-1 to TRBJ2-7; 10 nucleotides align to TRBD1. V was pared by 0 bases and J by 5 bases, with 2 bases of the junction left unmatched. Germline-derived CDR1 and CDR2 are SGHRS and YFSETQ. The CDR3 contains 14 residues. CDR3 region: CASSLGQGANEQYF. CDR3 DNA sequence: TGCGCCAGCAGCTTGGGACAGGGGGCAAACGAGCAGTACTTC.

CDR3 in DNA: TGTGCCAGCAGCTTTAGAGGGCGGGACAGAAATTCACCCCTCCACTTT. As protein: CASSFRGRDRNSPLHF. The chain carries TRBV7-2 and TRBJ1-6; 7 bases map to TRBD1. Germline-derived CDR1 and CDR2 are SGHTA and FQGNSA. The V and J ends lost 3 bases and 7 bases, in that order; junction bases with no gene match: 9. The CDR3 is 16 amino acids.

The chain combines TRBV25-1 with TRBJ2-7; 10 nucleotides agree with TRBD1. The CDR3 sequence is 14 residues long. Germline lookup yields CDR1 MGHDK and CDR2 SYGVNS. The V segment lost 3 bases and the J segment 6 bases; nucleotides outside the gene matches: 5. CDR3 sequence: CASSDRTGGGEQYF. The CDR3 region has the DNA TGTGCCAGCAGTGACCGGACAGGGGGAGGCGAGCAGTACTTC.

On this clone: The junction shows a germline mismatch at one end, possibly a read error. The V call is TRBV12-5, the J call TRBJ1-1, with TRBD1 identical over 9 bases. Per the germline V gene, CDR1 is LGHNT and CDR2 is FRNRAP. The CDR3 is made up of 14 amino acids. Here the CDR3 reads CASGLGQGGTEAFF. The CDR3 DNA reads as TGTGCTAGTGGGTTGGGACAGGGAGGAACTGAAGCTTTCTTT.

This clone came up a few times. The chain combines TRBV14 with TRBJ2-3; D is undetermined. This CDR3 has 11 residues. Trimming left V 3 bases short and J 6 bases short, with 4 bases between. Germline CDR1 is SGHDN and CDR2 is FVKESK. The CDR3 sequence: CASSHSDTQYF. In nucleotides, the CDR3 is TGTGCCAGCAGCCATTCGGATACGCAGTATTTT.

J is TRBJ2-1 and V is TRBV2; 7 bases map to TRBD1. Germline CDR1 SNHLY, CDR2 FYNNEI. The CDR3 consists of 16 residues. Trimming cost V 5 bases and J 3 bases; bases outside gene matches: 10. CDR3: CASSLTRDRLYNEQFF. The CDR3 nucleotides are TGTGCCAGCAGTTTGACCAGGGACAGACTCTACAATGAGCAGTTCTTC. The full variable domain, in which reference TRBV2 and TRBJ2-1 provide the parts outside the CDR3, is EPEVTQTPSHQVTQMGQEVILRCVPISNHLYFYWYRQILGQKVEFLVSFYNNEISEKSEIFDDQFSVERPDGSNFTLKIRSTKLEDSAMYFCASSLTRDRLYNEQFFGPGTRLTVL.

V and J are TRBV5-8 and TRBJ1-5; D might be TRBD1 (6 bases). Per germline, CDR1 SGHTS and CDR2 YDEGEE. Trimming removed 2 bases from V and 0 bases from J, with 12 bases in between. The CDR3 has 16 residues. DNA of the CDR3: TGTGCCAGCAGCTTAGAGGGGGACTATAGCAATCAGCCCCAGCATTTT. Translating it yields CASSLEGDYSNQPQHF.

This chain joins TRBV6-5 and TRBJ2-5; 7 bases match TRBD1. The CDR3 is made up of 12 amino acids. The V and J ends lost 5 bases and 3 bases, in that order; junction bases with no gene match: 0. CDR1 MNHEY and CDR2 SVGAGI come from the germline V gene. The CDR3 coding sequence is TGTGCCAGCAGTACAGGGGAAGAGACCCAGTACTTC. Its translation is CASSTGEETQYF.

This clone has just one count. CDR3 sequence reads: CASSLQGPTREKLFF. CDR3 nucleotide sequence: TGTGCCAGCAGCCTACAGGGCCCCACCAGGGAAAAACTGTTTTTT. V usage is TRBV2 and J usage is TRBJ1-4, with a weak D call TRBD1 (6 bases). CDR1 is SNHLY and CDR2 is FYNNEI in the germline V gene. This CDR3 is 15 amino acids long. V lost 6 bases, J lost 8 bases, and 19 bases lay in between.

This chain connects TRBV2 to TRBJ2-7, with 9 bases that match TRBD1. J was trimmed by 7 bases and V by 6 bases; bases with no gene match: 10. The germline CDR1 and CDR2 sequences are SNHLY and FYNNEI. The CDR3 has 14 residues. In nucleotides, the CDR3 is TGTGCCAGCAGGGTGGGACAGGGAAGTTGGGAGCAGTACTTC. Its protein is CASRVGQGSWEQYF.

The sample holds many counts of this clone. The chain carries TRBV10-3 and TRBJ1-1, with 7 nucleotides matching TRBD1. Germline V CDR1 and CDR2: ENHRY, SYGVKD. CDR3 length: 17 amino acids. Unmatched junction bases numbered 15, after V lost 3 bases and J lost 5 bases. The CDR3 sequence is CAISEGGHRGGGTEAFF. The CDR3 nucleotides read TGTGCCATCAGTGAAGGGGGTCATCGAGGGGGCGGTACTGAAGCTTTCTTT.

J is TRBJ2-7 and V is TRBV10-3; 8 bases fit TRBD1. Trimming at V came to 4 bases and at J to 5 bases, leaving 4 bases not matched to a gene. From germline, CDR1 is ENHRY and CDR2 SYGVKD. This CDR3 comprises 13 residues. The CDR3 DNA reads TGTGCCATCAGTGGGACAGGGTTTGACGAGCAGTACTTC. It yields the protein CAISGTGFDEQYF.

The genes are TRBV6-1 and TRBJ2-5, with 7 bases fitting TRBD2. The V gene end was trimmed by 2 bases and the J gene end by 4 bases; junction bases not matched to a gene: 13. Germline V gene data show CDR1 as MNHNS and CDR2 as SASEGT. This CDR3 has 17 amino acids. This CDR3 is CASSETWWLAVGETQYF. In DNA form, the CDR3 reads TGTGCCAGCAGTGAAACGTGGTGGCTAGCGGTCGGAGAGACCCAGTACTTC.

This clone showed up many times. The gene calls are TRBV4-3 and TRBJ2-7, with 10 bases lining up with TRBD1. Unmatched junction bases numbered 5, after V lost 4 bases and J lost 5 bases. CDR3 length equals 14 residues. CDR1 is LGHNA, CDR2 YSLEER, per germline. CDR3 loop: CASSLGTGANEQYF. CDR3 nucleotides: TGCGCCAGCAGCCTCGGGACAGGGGCAAACGAGCAGTACTTC.